This T cell receptor (beta chain) was retrieved from a study of blood T cell repertoires in COVID-19. The CDR3 spans 14 residues. In germline, CDR1 is SEHNR, CDR2 FQNEAQ (reference sequence). V was shortened by 4 bases and J by 0 bases, with 10 bases between the two germline ends. TCRdb's table, derived via immunoSEQ multiplex PCR, lists solely in-frame clones and lacks some. The repertoire holds around 230,000 clones, 88% seen once, with about 2.6% in the top ten. The sequencing input was PBMCs or T cells enriched from blood (not recorded which). The chain employs TRBV7-9 and TRBJ2-7, with D possibly matching TRBD1 (5 bases). The sequence derives from a woman in her 30s who had recovered from COVID-19. CDR3 in DNA: TGTGCCAGCAGCTACACCGACAGCTCCTACGAGCAGTACTTC. This sequence encodes CASSYTDSSYEQYF.